The 4 T cell receptor beta chains reported below all come from one sample, sequenced in a study of Graves' ophthalmopathy and Graves' hyperthyroidism. RNA transcripts yielded amplified TCR beta CDR3 regions. Investigators did first-round RT-PCR with HTBI primers, then second-round multiplex PCR. TCRdb itself ran the multiplex PCR reads through MiXCR, one entry per CDR3 protein. The sample consists of 1 million to 1.3 million distinct CDR3 sequences, about 35% of them appearing once. The specimen sequenced was peripheral blood or thyroid tissue (not recorded which). These receptor sequences come from an adult man with Graves' hyperthyroidism.

The gene calls are TRBV10-1 and TRBJ2-5; D is ambiguous. Trimming took 10 bases from V and 3 from J, leaving 15 bases between them. The length of the CDR3 is 13 residues. The germline V gene encodes CDR1 WNHNN and CDR2 SYGVQD (reference sequence). The CDR3 spells CAKWTRRKETQYF. As DNA, the CDR3 is TGCGCCAAGTGGACCCGACGGAAAGAGACCCAGTACTTC.

V is TRBV7-8 and J is TRBJ1-2; weak D call: TRBD1 (5 bases). The ends were cut back, 5 bases at V and 5 bases at J, with 9 bases in the middle. There are 12 residues in the CDR3. Germline CDR1 SGHVS, CDR2 FQNEAQ. The CDR3 protein is CASSPAGYGYTF. CDR3 DNA: TGTGCCAGCAGCCCCGCAGGGTATGGCTACACCTTC.

This clonotype came up many times. The V and J genes are TRBV7-3 and TRBJ1-2; possibly TRBD1 for D (5 bases). This CDR3 has 12 amino acids. Looked up from germline, CDR1 is SGHTA and CDR2 is FQGTGA. Trimming removed 9 bases from V and 8 bases from J, with 16 bases in between. The CDR3 loop reads CASGTHGGGYTF. The CDR3 nucleotides read TGTGCCAGTGGAACTCATGGGGGGGGCTACACCTTC.

Of note for this clonotype: A much larger clone is a single base away; this may be a read error. The chain couples TRBV6-1 to TRBJ1-3; D is unresolved. Germline-derived CDR1 and CDR2 are MNHNS and SASEGT. With 5 bases removed from V and 4 bases from J, the gap between germline ends came to 6 bases. This CDR3 region has 12 residues. In nucleotides, the CDR3 is TGTGCCAGCAGTTACGGGGGAAACACCATATATTTT. As protein: CASSYGGNTIYF.